This T cell receptor beta chain is drawn from a study of radiotherapy plus CTLA-4 blockade in lung cancer. Study in general: Of the patients, 15% to 20% showed objective responses and around 32% attained disease control.

Participants had chemo-refractory metastatic non-small-cell lung cancer and were treated with focal radiation plus ipilimumab CTLA-4 blockade. Points from the study as a whole: An expansion of tumor-derived TCR clones occurred in blood after radiotherapy plus ipilimumab. Reported findings show early blood T cell clone dynamics, with interferon-beta, best predicted response.

Produced via immunoSEQ multiplex PCR; TCRdb's table is partial and in-frame only. This sample carries approximately 94,000 clones, roughly 80% of them seen once, and the ten largest clones take roughly 26%. Unmatched junction bases numbered 5, after V lost 2 bases and J lost 5 bases. The CDR3 has 17 amino acids. Germline V lookup: CDR1 SEHNR, CDR2 FQNEAQ (reference sequence). The sample holds one count of this clone. Antigen specificity is unknown. The rearrangement uses TRBV7-9 and TRBJ2-3; the match to TRBD2 covers 15 bases. The sample here was peripheral blood, taken from a patient treated with radiotherapy plus ipilimumab. This receptor was taken from a human donor with non-small cell lung cancer that progressed on radiotherapy plus ipilimumab. The CDR3 region has the DNA TGTGCCAGCAGCTTACCGGGACTAGCGGGAGGTAAAGATACGCAGTATTTT. This sequence encodes CASSLPGLAGGKDTQYF.